The 32 T cell receptor beta chains given below trace back to one sample, sequenced in a study of cytomegalovirus exposure and HLA in healthy donors. This PCR relied on a set of 60 Vbeta primers and 13 Jbeta primers. TCRdb keeps only in-frame clones here, not all; method: immunoSEQ multiplex PCR. The sample includes roughly 180,000 clones, roughly 80% of them seen just once. The sample comprised PBMCs. Every receptor here comes from a female donor in good health and CMV-seronegative.

This chain links TRBV6-5 with TRBJ2-4; 8 bases agree with TRBD1. This CDR3 spans 13 amino acids. The V gene's germline CDR1 is MNHEY and CDR2 SVGAGI. With V trimmed by 7 bases and J by 6 bases, 5 bases remained unmatched. CDR3 residues: CASTRTGLNIQYF. For the CDR3, the DNA is TGTGCCAGCACTCGGACAGGGTTAAACATTCAGTACTTC.

This chain connects TRBV30 to TRBJ2-2; 9 nucleotides line up with TRBD1. Unmatched junction bases numbered 4, after V lost 3 bases and J lost 2 bases. This CDR3 is 15 amino acids long. Germline V lookup: CDR1 GTSNPN, CDR2 SVGIG (reference sequence). The chain's CDR3 is CAWSPGQGNTGELFF. The CDR3 nucleotides are TGTGCCTGGAGCCCGGGACAGGGTAACACCGGGGAGCTGTTTTTT.

The chain combines TRBV2 with TRBJ2-5; 9 nucleotides align to TRBD2. This CDR3 region has 17 residues. V shed 6 bases and J 5 bases; nucleotides not matched to a gene: 16. Germline CDR1 reads SNHLY; CDR2 reads FYNNEI. The CDR3 is CASRTTSGGGGRETQYF. DNA of the CDR3: TGTGCCAGCAGGACGACTAGCGGAGGGGGGGGACGGGAGACCCAGTACTTC. The full variable domain, completed using reference TRBV2 and TRBJ2-5, is EPEVTQTPSHQVTQMGQEVILRCVPISNHLYFYWYRQILGQKVEFLVSFYNNEISEKSEIFDDQFSVERPDGSNFTLKIRSTKLEDSAMYFCASRTTSGGGGRETQYFGPGTRLLVL.

The genes are TRBV5-4 and TRBJ2-1; 14 nucleotides agree with TRBD2. CDR3 length: 15 amino acids. Germline V gene data show CDR1 as SGHNT and CDR2 as YYREEE (reference sequence). Losses at the gene ends were 4 bases for V and 10 bases for J; bases not matched to a gene: 7. The CDR3 DNA follows: TGTGCCAGCAGCCAGGGACTAGCGGGAGTGGGAGAGCAGTTCTTC. The encoded protein is CASSQGLAGVGEQFF. Based on the CDR3 plus reference TRBV5-4 and TRBJ2-1, the full variable domain is ETGVTQSPTHLIKTRGQQVTLRCSSQSGHNTVSWYQQALGQGPQFIFQYYREEENGRGNFPPRFSGLQFPNYSSELNVNALELDDSALYLCASSQGLAGVGEQFFGPGTRLTVL.

With regard to this clone: At one end, the junction sequence differs from germline, possibly due to a read error. V and J are TRBV9 and TRBJ2-1, with 11 bases aligning to TRBD2. This CDR3 contains 17 residues. Germline CDR1 is SGDLS and CDR2 is YYNGEE. The CDR3 protein is CASTVAGGPSSYNEQFF. CDR3 nucleotides: TGTGCCAGCACCGTAGCGGGAGGGCCGAGCTCCTACAATGAGCAGTTCTTC.

The table lists this clone with a count of one. V and J are TRBV5-4 and TRBJ2-1; D gene ambiguous. The germline V gene has CDR1 SGHNT and CDR2 YYREEE (reference sequence). The V end lost 0 bases, the J end lost 4 bases, and 11 bases lay between the germline ends. This CDR3 has 15 amino acids. The CDR3 here is CASSLEAGSYNEQFF. In nucleotides, the CDR3 is TGTGCCAGCAGCTTGGAGGCAGGATCATACAATGAGCAGTTCTTC.

The rearrangement links TRBV9 to TRBJ1-3; D call uncertain. Trimming took off 0 bases at V and 1 base at J, with 11 bases between the two ends. Germline V gene lookup returns CDR1 SGDLS and CDR2 YYNGEE. This CDR3 has 16 amino acids. DNA for the CDR3: TGTGCCAGCAGCGTAGGTAGCAGCCCGTCTGGAAACACCATATATTTT. This encodes CASSVGSSPSGNTIYF.

This chain uses TRBV28 with TRBJ1-5; perhaps TRBD1 as D (6 bases). Per the germline V gene, CDR1 is MDHEN and CDR2 is SYDVKM. The CDR3 has 13 amino acids. The CDR3 coding sequence is TGTGGGGGGGGCGGGGCGGGTGGTCAGCCCCAGCATTTT. It translates to CGGGGAGGQPQHF.

This sequence joins TRBV5-6 and TRBJ1-2; 11 bases agree with TRBD1. The V gene end was trimmed by 3 bases and the J gene end by 3 bases; junction bases not matched to a gene: 4. The CDR3 sequence is 15 residues long. Per germline, CDR1 SGHDT and CDR2 YYEEEE. As DNA, the CDR3 is TGTGCCAGCAGCTCCTTGGGACAGGGGGACTATGGCTACACCTTC. Residues: CASSSLGQGDYGYTF. The full variable domain, in which reference TRBV5-6 and TRBJ1-2 provide the parts outside the CDR3, is DAGVTQSPTHLIKTRGQQVTLRCSPKSGHDTVSWYQQALGQGPQFIFQYYEEEERQRGNFPDRFSGHQFPNYSSELNVNALLLGDSALYLCASSSLGQGDYGYTFGSGTRLTVV.

Only one count was recorded for this clone. This sequence joins TRBV6-5 and TRBJ1-2, with 8 bases that match TRBD1. The V and J ends lost 5 bases and 7 bases, in that order; junction bases with no gene match: 12. Germline-derived CDR1 and CDR2 are MNHEY and SVGAGI. This CDR3 comprises 15 residues. The CDR3 DNA follows: TGTGCCAGCAGTAACCTTCCGAGGACAGGGTTTGGCTACACCTTC. It translates to CASSNLPRTGFGYTF.

This clone has only a few counts. The V call is TRBV29-1, the J call TRBJ2-4, with D possibly being TRBD1 (5 bases). CDR1 and CDR2 (germline): SQVTM, ANQGSEA. V was trimmed by 6 bases and J by 1 base, leaving 7 bases between them. The CDR3 loop spans 12 amino acids. CDR3 in DNA: TGCAGCGTCCAGGGCGCCAAAAACATTCAGTACTTC. Protein: CSVQGAKNIQYF.

The DNA of the CDR3 is TGTGCCAGCAGTTCCCAAGACCGGCGCCCGGGGGGCTACACCTTC. Its protein is CASSSQDRRPGGYTF. The chain links TRBV6-6 to TRBJ1-2, with D hard to call. This CDR3 is built from 15 residues. V was shortened by 4 bases and J by 8 bases, with 20 bases between the two germline ends. Germline V lookup: CDR1 MNHNY, CDR2 SVGAGI (reference sequence).

This clone was counted only a few times. The rearrangement links TRBV27 to TRBJ2-2; TRBD1 is a possible D gene (6 bases). Trimming shortened V by 8 bases and J by 4 bases, and 17 bases separated the two germline ends. Germline V gene lookup returns CDR1 MNHEY and CDR2 SMNVEV (reference sequence). The CDR3 has 15 residues. The CDR3 DNA reads as TGTGCCAGCGGGCCTGGGGACATCCGCACCGGGGAGCTGTTTTTT. It codes for CASGPGDIRTGELFF.

J is TRBJ2-7 and V is TRBV28; no reliable D call. V was trimmed by 7 bases and J by 2 bases, leaving 12 bases between them. CDR3 length: 13 amino acids. Per the germline V gene, CDR1 is MDHEN and CDR2 is SYDVKM. Here the CDR3 reads CASTERGTYEQYF. DNA for the CDR3: TGTGCCAGCACGGAAAGAGGCACCTACGAGCAGTACTTC. Full variable domain (remainder filled in from reference TRBV28 and TRBJ2-7): DVKVTQSSRYLVKRTGEKVFLECVQDMDHENMFWYRQDPGLGLRLIYFSYDVKMKEKGDIPEGYSVSREKKERFSLILESASTNQTSMYLCASTERGTYEQYFGPGTRLTVT.

The V call is TRBV7-2, the J call TRBJ2-5; 7 nucleotides match TRBD2. Per the germline V gene, CDR1 is SGHTA and CDR2 is FQGNSA. With 5 bases clipped from V and 4 bases from J, the junction kept 7 bases outside the gene matches. This CDR3 contains 14 residues. The CDR3 DNA sequence: TGTGCCAGCAGCGGACTAGGCGGTCCAGAGACCCAGTACTTC. This sequence encodes CASSGLGGPETQYF.

In its sample, this clone was seen a few times. The chain is built from TRBV27 and TRBJ1-5; 7 nucleotides match TRBD1. The germline CDR1 and CDR2 sequences are MNHEY and SMNVEV (reference sequence). The CDR3 spans 15 residues. V shed 3 bases and J 6 bases; nucleotides not matched to a gene: 8. The CDR3 loop is CASSFSSGGLQPQHF. CDR3 nucleotide sequence: TGTGCCAGCAGTTTCTCCTCAGGGGGTCTTCAGCCCCAGCATTTT.

The V and J genes are TRBV19 and TRBJ2-7; D is perhaps TRBD2 (6 bases). V lost 4 bases, J lost 3 bases, and 10 bases lay in between. Germline V CDR1 and CDR2: LNHDA, SQIVND (reference sequence). The CDR3 consists of 13 residues. CDR3 protein: CASSSGINYEQYF. CDR3 in DNA: TGTGCCAGTAGTAGCGGGATCAACTACGAGCAGTACTTC.

This clone was detected once. This sequence joins TRBV15 and TRBJ2-7; 11 bases match TRBD1. This CDR3 spans 15 amino acids. From germline, CDR1 is LNHNV and CDR2 YYDKDF (reference sequence). J gave up 5 bases and V 4 bases, and 7 bases lay outside the gene matches. CDR3 sequence (DNA): TGTGCCACCAGCATCCCGGACAGGGGGCCCCACGAGCAGTACTTC. This sequence encodes CATSIPDRGPHEQYF.

This chain uses TRBV27 with TRBJ1-4; a weak D match, TRBD1 (5 bases). V was shortened by 6 bases and J by 8 bases, with 13 bases between the two germline ends. Germline loops: CDR1 MNHEY, CDR2 SMNVEV (reference sequence). This CDR3 spans 13 amino acids. Here the CDR3 DNA reads TGTGCCAGCAGGGGGCTGAAGGTAGAAAAACTGTTTTTT. Protein product: CASRGLKVEKLFF.

This chain connects TRBV19 to TRBJ2-1; 14 nucleotides match TRBD2. The CDR3 loop spans 15 amino acids. Looked up from germline, CDR1 is LNHDA and CDR2 is SQIVND (reference sequence). V was clipped by 7 bases and J by 7 bases; unmatched bases: 6. This CDR3 reads CASKRLAGGVNEQFF. For the CDR3, the DNA is TGTGCCAGTAAGCGACTAGCGGGAGGGGTGAATGAGCAGTTCTTC.

This clone was detected once. V usage is TRBV28 and J usage is TRBJ2-7; 10 bases agree with TRBD1. J was trimmed by 6 bases and V by 10 bases; bases with no gene match: 9. CDR3 length: 13 amino acids. Per the germline V gene, CDR1 is MDHEN and CDR2 is SYDVKM. For the CDR3, the DNA is TGTGCCACCAAGGGGACAGGGGAGGTCGAGCAGTACTTC. This gives the protein CATKGTGEVEQYF.

The chain links TRBV28 to TRBJ2-3, with D possibly matching TRBD2 (5 bases). The V end was cut by 3 bases, the J end by 1 base, with 11 bases between. The CDR3 has 15 residues. CDR1 and CDR2 from the germline V gene are MDHEN and SYDVKM. CDR3 nucleotides: TGTGCCAGCAGTTTCGCGGCAGCGGGCACAGATACGCAGTATTTT. It specifies CASSFAAAGTDTQYF.

This CDR3 is CASSIDRVGKLFF. The CDR3 nucleotides are TGTGCCAGCAGTATCGACAGGGTTGGAAAACTGTTTTTT. The chain employs TRBV28 and TRBJ1-4, with 7 bases aligning to TRBD1. CDR1 MDHEN and CDR2 SYDVKM come from the germline V gene. The CDR3 consists of 13 residues. The V and J ends lost 5 bases and 10 bases, in that order; junction bases with no gene match: 7. Full variable domain (outside the CDR3, taken from reference TRBV28 and TRBJ1-4): DVKVTQSSRYLVKRTGEKVFLECVQDMDHENMFWYRQDPGLGLRLIYFSYDVKMKEKGDIPEGYSVSREKKERFSLILESASTNQTSMYLCASSIDRVGKLFFGSGTQLSVL.

This clone was detected a few times. The chain uses TRBV6-1 and TRBJ2-3; 9 bases map to TRBD2. The germline CDR1 and CDR2 sequences are MNHNS and SASEGT. The V and J ends lost 4 bases and 2 bases, in that order; junction bases with no gene match: 4. The CDR3 extends over 15 amino acids. This CDR3 is CASSVQRGVTDTQYF. CDR3 in DNA: TGTGCCAGCAGTGTTCAGCGGGGGGTCACAGATACGCAGTATTTT.

This clone has only a few counts. The chain carries TRBV7-9 and TRBJ2-7; 7 positions agree with TRBD2. V gave up 2 bases and J gave up 0 bases; unmatched junction bases: 7. CDR1 and CDR2 (germline): SEHNR, FQNEAQ (reference sequence). The CDR3 has 16 amino acids. The CDR3 loop reads CASSLSVGGISYEQYF. CDR3 in DNA: TGTGCCAGCAGCTTATCCGTGGGAGGGATCTCCTACGAGCAGTACTTC.

The chain employs TRBV2 and TRBJ2-1, with D possibly being TRBD2 (6 bases). With 3 bases removed from V and 4 bases from J, the gap between germline ends came to 13 bases. CDR3 length: 15 amino acids. The germline V gene has CDR1 SNHLY and CDR2 FYNNEI. CDR3: CASSDWDSGYNEQFF. CDR3 in DNA: TGTGCCAGCAGTGACTGGGACTCCGGTTACAATGAGCAGTTCTTC.

This clone was counted a single time. The chain employs TRBV5-1 and TRBJ1-2; D possibly corresponds to TRBD1 (5 bases). The CDR3 has 13 amino acids. CDR1 and CDR2 (germline): SGHRS, YFSETQ. V lost 4 bases and J lost 1, with 8 bases in between. This CDR3 reads CASSADINYGYTF. DNA of the CDR3: TGCGCCAGCAGCGCGGACATTAACTATGGCTACACCTTC.

The rearrangement links TRBV7-6 to TRBJ2-2, with 13 bases identical to TRBD2. V lost 1 base to trimming and J lost 5 bases; unmatched junction nucleotides: 7. CDR3 length: 18 amino acids. In germline, CDR1 is SGHVS, CDR2 FNYEAQ. The CDR3 is CASSLVTSGGARTGELFF. Written as DNA, the CDR3 is TGTGCCAGCAGCTTAGTAACTAGCGGGGGGGCCCGAACCGGGGAGCTGTTTTTT.

The chain joins TRBV4-3 to TRBJ2-1; a possible D gene is TRBD1 (5 bases). The V gene lost 0 bases and the J gene lost 4 bases, with 7 bases spanning the gap. This CDR3 contains 14 residues. Germline loops: CDR1 LGHNA, CDR2 YSLEER. The CDR3 is CASSQDSGYNEQFF. The CDR3 DNA is TGCGCCAGCAGCCAAGATTCAGGGTACAATGAGCAGTTCTTC.

The genes are TRBV9 and TRBJ2-7; perhaps TRBD1 as D (5 bases). CDR3 length equals 15 residues. Trimming cost V 0 bases and J 7 bases, with 17 bases left between them. In germline, CDR1 is SGDLS, CDR2 YYNGEE. The CDR3 DNA reads TGTGCCAGCAGCGTAGCTACAGGACGAAGTAGTGAGCAGTACTTC. It codes for CASSVATGRSSEQYF.

J is TRBJ1-3 and V is TRBV19; the D gene is possibly TRBD1 (5 bases). The germline V and J ends were trimmed by 9 bases and 2 bases, with 14 bases remaining between them. Germline values: CDR1 LNHDA, CDR2 SQIVND (reference sequence). The CDR3 is 14 residues long. This chain's CDR3 is CASALRGAGNTIYF. The DNA of the CDR3 is TGTGCCAGCGCGCTCCGGGGGGCTGGAAACACCATATATTTT. Full variable domain (outside the CDR3, taken from reference TRBV19 and TRBJ1-3): DGGITQSPKYLFRKEGQNVTLSCEQNLNHDAMYWYRQDPGQGLRLIYYSQIVNDFQKGDIAEGYSVSREKKESFPLTVTSAQKNPTAFYLCASALRGAGNTIYFGEGSWLTVV.

The chain carries TRBV18 and TRBJ1-4; 7 nucleotides match TRBD1. From germline, CDR1 is KGHSH and CDR2 LQKENI. Trimming at V came to 3 bases and at J to 0 bases, leaving 4 bases not matched to a gene. The CDR3 runs to 16 residues. Here the CDR3 reads CASSPTGSTTNEKLFF. The CDR3 DNA reads TGTGCCAGCTCACCGACAGGGAGTACAACTAATGAAAAACTGTTTTTT.